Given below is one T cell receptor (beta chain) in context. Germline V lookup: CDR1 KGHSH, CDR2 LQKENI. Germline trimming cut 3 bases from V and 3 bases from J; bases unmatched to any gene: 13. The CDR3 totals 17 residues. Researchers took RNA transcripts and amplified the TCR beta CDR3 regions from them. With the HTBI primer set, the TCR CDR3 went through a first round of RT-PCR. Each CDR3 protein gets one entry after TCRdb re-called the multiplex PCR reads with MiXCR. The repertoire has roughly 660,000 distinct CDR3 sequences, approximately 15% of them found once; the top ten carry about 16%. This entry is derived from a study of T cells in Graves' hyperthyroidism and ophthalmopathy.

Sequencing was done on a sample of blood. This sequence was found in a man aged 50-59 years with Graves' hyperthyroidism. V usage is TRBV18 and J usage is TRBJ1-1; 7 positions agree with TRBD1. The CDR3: CASSPGQNKDRDTEAFF. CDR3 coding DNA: TGTGCCAGCTCACCGGGACAGAATAAGGATAGGGACACTGAAGCTTTCTTT.